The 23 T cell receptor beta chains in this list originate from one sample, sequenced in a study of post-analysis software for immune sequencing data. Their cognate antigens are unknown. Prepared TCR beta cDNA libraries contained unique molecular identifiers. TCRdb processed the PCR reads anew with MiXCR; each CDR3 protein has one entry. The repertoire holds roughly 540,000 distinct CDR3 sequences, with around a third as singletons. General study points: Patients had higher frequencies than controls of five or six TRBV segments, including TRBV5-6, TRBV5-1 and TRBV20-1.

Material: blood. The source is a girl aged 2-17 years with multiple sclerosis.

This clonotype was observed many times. The CDR3: CASSLGGLAGNFYEQYF. The CDR3 DNA reads as TGTGCCAGCAGCTTAGGGGGACTAGCGGGGAATTTCTACGAGCAGTACTTC. The rearrangement joins TRBV13 to TRBJ2-7; 13 nucleotides line up with TRBD2. V lost 0 bases and J lost 3; bases outside the gene matches: 5. CDR1 and CDR2 (germline): PRHDT, FYEKMQ (reference sequence). CDR3 length equals 17 residues. The full variable domain, with the rest looked up from reference TRBV13 and TRBJ2-7, is AAGVIQSPRHLIKEKRETATLKCYPIPRHDTVYWYQQGPGQDPQFLISFYEKMQSDKGSIPDRFSAQQFSDYHSELNMSSLELGDSALYFCASSLGGLAGNFYEQYFGPGTRLTVT.

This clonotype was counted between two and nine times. CDR3 sequence (DNA): TGCGCCAGCAGCTTGGTGTCTAGAGAGCAAGAGACCCAGTACTTC. Encoded protein: CASSLVSREQETQYF. V usage is TRBV5-1 and J usage is TRBJ2-5; the D is unclear. The ends were cut back, 0 bases at V and 2 bases at J, with 11 bases in the middle. The CDR3 is 15 amino acids. The germline gives CDR1 SGHRS, CDR2 YFSETQ.

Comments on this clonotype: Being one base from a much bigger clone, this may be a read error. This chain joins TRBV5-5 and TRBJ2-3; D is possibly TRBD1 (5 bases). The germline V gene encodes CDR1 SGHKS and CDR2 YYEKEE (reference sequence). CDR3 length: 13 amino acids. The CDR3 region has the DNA TGTACCAGCAGCTTGGTAGGCAGGGATAGGCAGTATTTT. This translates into CTSSLVGRDRQYF.

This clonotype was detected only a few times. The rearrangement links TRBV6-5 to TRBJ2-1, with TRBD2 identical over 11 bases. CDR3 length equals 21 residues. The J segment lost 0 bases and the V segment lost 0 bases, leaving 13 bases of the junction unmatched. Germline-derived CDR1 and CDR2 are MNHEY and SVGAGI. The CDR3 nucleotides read TGTGCCAGCAGTTACTCGGGAACTAGCGGGGGCGGTTTCAGCTCCTACAATGAGCAGTTCTTC. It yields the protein CASSYSGTSGGGFSSYNEQFF.

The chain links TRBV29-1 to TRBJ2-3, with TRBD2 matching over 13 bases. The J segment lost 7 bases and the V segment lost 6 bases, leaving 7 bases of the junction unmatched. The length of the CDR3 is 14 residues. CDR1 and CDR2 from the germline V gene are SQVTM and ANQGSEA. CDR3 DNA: TGCAGCGTATTAACTAGCGGGGGGGCTCATACGCAGTATTTT. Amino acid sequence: CSVLTSGGAHTQYF.

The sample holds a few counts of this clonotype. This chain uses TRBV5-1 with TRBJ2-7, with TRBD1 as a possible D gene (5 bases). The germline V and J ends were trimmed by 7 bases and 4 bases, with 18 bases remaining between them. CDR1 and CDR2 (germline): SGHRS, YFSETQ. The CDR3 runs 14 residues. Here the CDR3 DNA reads TGCGCCAGCCACCCAGCTACAGGTCCGTACGAGCAGTACTTC. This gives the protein CASHPATGPYEQYF.

The CDR3 DNA reads TGTGCCAGCAGCTTGGTGGTCTTCCCCCACGACGAGCAGTACTTC. Amino acid sequence: CASSLVVFPHDEQYF. This chain joins TRBV5-6 and TRBJ2-7; D gene ambiguous. This CDR3 spans 15 amino acids. Germline assignment: CDR1 SGHDT and CDR2 YYEEEE. Trimming stripped 0 bases from V and 5 bases from J, with 15 bases between. The whole variable domain, filled in from reference TRBV5-6 and TRBJ2-7, reads DAGVTQSPTHLIKTRGQQVTLRCSPKSGHDTVSWYQQALGQGPQFIFQYYEEEERQRGNFPDRFSGHQFPNYSSELNVNALLLGDSALYLCASSLVVFPHDEQYFGPGTRLTVT.

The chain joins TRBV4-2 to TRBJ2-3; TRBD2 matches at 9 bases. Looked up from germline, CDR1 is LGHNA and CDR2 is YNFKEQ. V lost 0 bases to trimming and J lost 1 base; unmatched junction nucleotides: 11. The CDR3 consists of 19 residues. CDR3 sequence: CASSQDDKRGEKGTDTQYF. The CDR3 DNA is TGTGCCAGCAGCCAAGATGATAAGCGGGGGGAGAAGGGCACAGATACGCAGTATTTT.

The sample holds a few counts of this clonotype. The CDR3 DNA sequence: TGTGCCAGCAGCCACCCAAGCGGGGACAGGGGCTCCTACGAGCAGTACTTC. It specifies CASSHPSGDRGSYEQYF. This rearrangement joins TRBV14 to TRBJ2-7, with 10 bases matching TRBD1. The trim removed 3 bases at V and 0 bases at J, leaving 8 bases unmatched. The CDR3 is made up of 17 amino acids. The germline CDR1 and CDR2 sequences are SGHDN and FVKESK.

The CDR3 DNA reads TGTGCCAGCAGTAAACAGGGGGTTCAAAATCGCTACACCTTC. It translates to CASSKQGVQNRYTF. The rearrangement links TRBV6-5 to TRBJ1-2, with 8 bases matching TRBD1. The trim removed 5 bases at V and 9 bases at J, leaving 11 bases unmatched. Per the germline V gene, CDR1 is MNHEY and CDR2 is SVGAGI. CDR3 length: 14 residues.

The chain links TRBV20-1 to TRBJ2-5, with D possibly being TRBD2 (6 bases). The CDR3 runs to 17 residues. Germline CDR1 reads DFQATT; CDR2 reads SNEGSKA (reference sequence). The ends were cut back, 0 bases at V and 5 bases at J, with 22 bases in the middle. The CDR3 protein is CSAREPWGGLQFETQYF. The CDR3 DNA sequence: TGCAGTGCTAGAGAGCCGTGGGGAGGTTTACAGTTTGAGACCCAGTACTTC.

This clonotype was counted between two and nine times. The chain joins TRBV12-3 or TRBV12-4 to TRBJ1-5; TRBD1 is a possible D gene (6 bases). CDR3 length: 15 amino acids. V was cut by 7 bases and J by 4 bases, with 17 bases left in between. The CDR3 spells CASTMTGGGNQPQHF. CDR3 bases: TGTGCCAGCACCATGACAGGAGGCGGGAATCAGCCCCAGCATTTT.

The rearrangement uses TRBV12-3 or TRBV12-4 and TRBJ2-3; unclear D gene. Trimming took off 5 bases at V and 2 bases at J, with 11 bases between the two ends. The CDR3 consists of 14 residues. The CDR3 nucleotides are TGTGCCAGCAGTCCGGTCCTTACCACAGATACGCAGTATTTT. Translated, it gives CASSPVLTTDTQYF.

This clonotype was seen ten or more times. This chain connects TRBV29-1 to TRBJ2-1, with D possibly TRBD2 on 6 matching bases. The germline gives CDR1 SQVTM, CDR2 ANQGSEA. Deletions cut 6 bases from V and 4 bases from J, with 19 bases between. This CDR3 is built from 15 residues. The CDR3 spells CSVGSGVPLYNEQFF. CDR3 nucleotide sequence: TGCAGCGTGGGATCGGGGGTTCCCCTTTACAATGAGCAGTTCTTC.

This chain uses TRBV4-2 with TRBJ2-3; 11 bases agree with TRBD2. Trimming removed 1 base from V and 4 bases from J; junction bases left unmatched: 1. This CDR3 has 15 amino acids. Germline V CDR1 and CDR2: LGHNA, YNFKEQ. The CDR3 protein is CASSQVSGGADTQYF. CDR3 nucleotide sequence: TGTGCCAGCAGCCAAGTTAGCGGGGGGGCAGATACGCAGTATTTT.

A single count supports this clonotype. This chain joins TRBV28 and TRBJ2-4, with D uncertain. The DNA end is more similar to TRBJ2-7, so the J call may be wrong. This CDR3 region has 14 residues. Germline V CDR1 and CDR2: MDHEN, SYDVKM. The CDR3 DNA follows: TGTGCCAGCAGGTCACCAGGCAGAGACTACGAGCAGTACTTC. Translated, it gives CASRSPGRDYEQYF.

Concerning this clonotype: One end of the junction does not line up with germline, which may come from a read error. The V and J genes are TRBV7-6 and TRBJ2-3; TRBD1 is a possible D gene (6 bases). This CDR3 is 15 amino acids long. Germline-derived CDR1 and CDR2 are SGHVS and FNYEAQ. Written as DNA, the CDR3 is TGTGTCAGCAGCCGAGATACAGGGTTGCTTGATACGCAGTATTTT. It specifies CVSSRDTGLLDTQYF.

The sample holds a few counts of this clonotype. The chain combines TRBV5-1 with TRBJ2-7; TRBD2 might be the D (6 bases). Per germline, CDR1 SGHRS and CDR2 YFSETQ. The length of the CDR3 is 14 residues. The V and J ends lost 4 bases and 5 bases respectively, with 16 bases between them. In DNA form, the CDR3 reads TGCGCCAGCAGCCTCTCATGGAGGGGCGACGAGCAGTACTTC. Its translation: CASSLSWRGDEQYF.

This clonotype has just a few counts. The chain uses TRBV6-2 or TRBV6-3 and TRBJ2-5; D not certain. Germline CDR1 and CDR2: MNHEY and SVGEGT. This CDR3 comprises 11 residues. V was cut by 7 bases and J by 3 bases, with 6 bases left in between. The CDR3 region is CASKEEETQYF. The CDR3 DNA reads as TGTGCCAGCAAGGAAGAAGAGACCCAGTACTTC.

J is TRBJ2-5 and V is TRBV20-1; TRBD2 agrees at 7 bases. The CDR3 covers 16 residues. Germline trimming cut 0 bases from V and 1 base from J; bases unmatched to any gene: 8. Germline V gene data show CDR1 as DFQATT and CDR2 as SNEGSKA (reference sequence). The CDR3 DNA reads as TGCAGTGCTAGAGAGGCCCAGCGGGGCTTCCAAGAGACCCAGTACTTC. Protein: CSAREAQRGFQETQYF.

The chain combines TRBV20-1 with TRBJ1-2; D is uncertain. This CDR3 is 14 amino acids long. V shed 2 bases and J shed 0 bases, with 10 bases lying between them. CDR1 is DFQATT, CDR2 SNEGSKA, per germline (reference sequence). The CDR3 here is CSARRTESNYGYTF. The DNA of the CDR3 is TGCAGTGCTAGACGGACGGAATCTAACTATGGCTACACCTTC.

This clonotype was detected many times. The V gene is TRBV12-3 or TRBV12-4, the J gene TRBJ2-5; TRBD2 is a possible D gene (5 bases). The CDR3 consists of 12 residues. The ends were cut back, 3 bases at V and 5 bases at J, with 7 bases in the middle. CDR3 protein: CASSLRRETQYF. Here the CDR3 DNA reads TGTGCCAGCAGTTTGAGGAGGGAGACCCAGTACTTC.

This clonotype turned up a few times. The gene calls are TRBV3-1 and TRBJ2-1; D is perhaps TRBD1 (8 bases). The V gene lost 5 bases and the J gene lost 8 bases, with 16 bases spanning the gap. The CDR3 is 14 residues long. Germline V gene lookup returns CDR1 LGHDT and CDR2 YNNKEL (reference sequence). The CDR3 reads CASSDRTGRDEQFF. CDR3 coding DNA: TGTGCCAGCAGCGATCGGACAGGGAGGGATGAGCAGTTCTTC.